Below, one T cell receptor (beta chain) is given with its context. The data were taken from a study of blood T cell repertoires in COVID-19. V was shortened by 4 bases and J by 3 bases, with 16 bases between the two germline ends. Germline V gene lookup returns CDR1 SGHRS and CDR2 YFSETQ. CDR3 length: 15 residues. Original processing notes: For nucleated cells, counts were estimated from reference gene primer amplification. Clones were sequenced by immunoSEQ multiplex PCR, and TCRdb holds only the in-frame ones, with some missing. Clonal size and the V and J genes are those of that table, whereas D and trimming came from the DNA. The sample includes over 100,000 clones, just under 95% of them seen just once.

The sequenced sample consisted of peripheral blood. The source is a woman aged 50 to 65 with COVID-19, enrolled during active disease. The genes are TRBV5-1 and TRBJ1-2; D possibly corresponds to TRBD1 (6 bases). The CDR3: CASSRQAQRDYGYTF. Written as DNA, the CDR3 is TGCGCCAGCAGCCGACAGGCACAGAGGGACTATGGCTACACCTTC.